Listed here are 28 T cell receptor beta chains from one sample, sequenced in a study of T cell repertoires in cytomegalovirus infection. TCRdb reprocessed the reads via MiXCR and lists one record per CDR3 protein. This sample yields a few hundred thousand distinct CDR3 sequences, of which approximately 8.3% are seen a single time; roughly 16% belongs to the top ten. The sequencing input was PBMCs. Receptor source: a human donor in good health (CMV status not recorded). Some clones in this sample may be carry-over from other donors' samples.

The V and J genes are TRBV30 and TRBJ1-5; 8 nucleotides align to TRBD1. Germline V gene data show CDR1 as GTSNPN and CDR2 as SVGIG (reference sequence). This CDR3 contains 13 residues. Trimming at V came to 5 bases and at J to 7 bases, leaving 7 bases not matched to a gene. The CDR3 DNA reads as TGTGCCTGGGGACAGGGTATCAGGCAGCCCCAGCATTTT. This translates into CAWGQGIRQPQHF. The complete variable domain, with remaining parts taken from reference TRBV30 and TRBJ1-5, reads SQTIHQWPATLVQPVGSPLSLECTVEGTSNPNLYWYRQAAGRGLQLLFYSVGIGQISSEVPQNLSASRPQDRQFILSSKKLLLSDSGFYLCAWGQGIRQPQHFGDGTRLSIL.

The chain employs TRBV6-2 or TRBV6-3 and TRBJ1-2, with 7 nucleotides matching TRBD1. The CDR3 sequence is 16 residues long. V trimming: 3 bases; J trimming: 6 bases; junction bases outside the gene matches: 13. The V gene's germline CDR1 is MNHEY and CDR2 SVGEGT. This CDR3 reads CASSYSARGDRNGYTF. In DNA, the CDR3 is TGTGCCAGCAGTTATTCTGCCCGCGGGGACAGAAATGGCTACACCTTC.

The J gene is TRBJ1-2, the V gene TRBV12-3 or TRBV12-4; 8 nucleotides align to TRBD1. The CDR3 loop spans 15 amino acids. V shed 5 bases, J shed 8 bases, and the junction held 13 bases outside the gene matches. The CDR3 spells CASSRTGRSSRGYTF. In nucleotides, the CDR3 is TGTGCCAGCAGTCGGACAGGGCGATCGTCGAGGGGCTACACCTTC.

This clonotype was observed many times. This chain joins TRBV5-4 and TRBJ2-5; 7 positions match TRBD1. The CDR3 has 13 amino acids. The V segment lost 3 bases and the J segment 5 bases; nucleotides outside the gene matches: 4. Germline V lookup: CDR1 SGHNT, CDR2 YYREEE (reference sequence). The CDR3 sequence: CASSSTGLETQYF. The CDR3 coding sequence is TGTGCCAGCAGCTCGACAGGGTTGGAGACCCAGTACTTC.

This chain joins TRBV6-2 or TRBV6-3 and TRBJ2-5, with TRBD1 identical over 7 bases. This CDR3 is 14 amino acids long. Germline-derived CDR1 and CDR2 are MNHEY and SVGEGT. The J segment lost 1 base and the V segment lost 6 bases, leaving 5 bases of the junction unmatched. CDR3 sequence (DNA): TGTGCCAGCAGCACTTGGGACAGCCAAGAGACCCAGTACTTC. Protein product: CASSTWDSQETQYF.

Ten or more counts support this clonotype. The chain recombines TRBV7-2 with TRBJ2-5; D tentatively fits TRBD1 or TRBD2 (5 bases each). CDR1 SGHTA and CDR2 FQGNSA come from the germline V gene. The CDR3 length is 13 residues. V was shortened by 5 bases and J by 5 bases, with 12 bases between the two germline ends. This CDR3 is CASSPGPAETQYF. In DNA form, the CDR3 reads TGTGCCAGCAGCCCGGGACCTGCGGAGACCCAGTACTTC.

This clonotype was detected ten times or more. This sequence joins TRBV7-2 and TRBJ2-7, with 14 bases matching TRBD2. The germline gives CDR1 SGHTA, CDR2 FQGNSA. J gave up 2 bases and V 8 bases, and 11 bases lay outside the gene matches. The CDR3 loop spans 17 amino acids. CDR3 in amino acids: CASHSGTGLAGAYEQYF. In DNA, the CDR3 is TGTGCCAGCCACTCCGGTACGGGACTAGCGGGGGCCTACGAGCAGTACTTC.

Many counts were recorded for this clonotype. The rearrangement uses TRBV7-2 and TRBJ1-5; 8 bases align to TRBD1. There are 16 residues in the CDR3. The germline gives CDR1 SGHTA, CDR2 FQGNSA. With 5 bases clipped from V and 6 bases from J, the junction kept 12 bases outside the gene matches. The CDR3 DNA reads TGTGCCAGCAGCGAGGACAGGGTTGGGGCGGGTCAGCCCCAGCATTTT. Amino acid sequence: CASSEDRVGAGQPQHF.

Many counts were recorded for this clonotype. CDR3 DNA: TGTGCCAGCAGCCAAAGGGACTCCTCGGAGACCCAGTACTTC. Protein: CASSQRDSSETQYF. The chain uses TRBV6-1 and TRBJ2-5, with D perhaps TRBD2 (6 bases). CDR3 length: 14 residues. Germline V gene lookup returns CDR1 MNHNS and CDR2 SASEGT. V lost 6 bases to trimming and J lost 5 bases, with 16 bases between them.

This clonotype was seen ten or more times. The chain uses TRBV12-3 or TRBV12-4 and TRBJ1-1; TRBD1 agrees at 7 bases. The trim removed 5 bases at V and 4 bases at J, leaving 10 bases unmatched. The CDR3 has 15 residues. The CDR3 is CASSLQTGSGTEAFF. In DNA form, the CDR3 reads TGTGCCAGCAGTCTACAGACAGGGTCGGGCACTGAAGCTTTCTTT.

This clonotype was seen ten or more times. The rearrangement uses TRBV4-3 and TRBJ1-4; D is perhaps TRBD1 (5 bases). Germline V gene data show CDR1 as LGHNA and CDR2 as YSLEER. V was pared by 0 bases and J by 11 bases, with 13 bases between. This CDR3 is 14 amino acids long. CDR3 DNA sequence: TGCGCCAGCAGCCAAGAGCAGGGTCCGGAGAAACTGTTTTTT. As protein: CASSQEQGPEKLFF.

In its sample, this clonotype was seen many times. One junction end does not reproduce the germline sequence, and a read error may be involved. The chain combines TRBV29-1 with TRBJ1-1, with D possibly being TRBD1 (5 bases). There are 9 residues in the CDR3. CDR1 is SQVTM, CDR2 ANQGSEA, per germline. This CDR3 reads CSVSPTVPF. CDR3 in DNA: TGCAGCGTTTCCCCGACAGTCCCCTTT.

This clonotype was detected ten times or more. The rearrangement joins TRBV7-2 to TRBJ2-3; D not certain. From germline, CDR1 is SGHTA and CDR2 FQGNSA. The CDR3 sequence is 15 residues long. The ends were cut back, 0 bases at V and 4 bases at J, with 11 bases in the middle. The chain's CDR3 is CASSLALERPDTQYF. For the CDR3, the DNA is TGTGCCAGCAGCTTAGCGCTAGAACGCCCAGATACGCAGTATTTT.

This clonotype appeared a few times. This chain uses TRBV28 with TRBJ1-3, with a possible D match to TRBD1 (5 bases). Trimming stripped 2 bases from V and 0 bases from J, with 8 bases between. Germline CDR1 MDHEN, CDR2 SYDVKM. This CDR3 is 15 amino acids long. The chain's CDR3 is CASSLGGASGNTIYF. The DNA for the CDR3 is TGTGCCAGCAGTTTAGGAGGGGCCTCTGGAAACACCATATATTTT. The whole variable domain, filled in from reference TRBV28 and TRBJ1-3, reads DVKVTQSSRYLVKRTGEKVFLECVQDMDHENMFWYRQDPGLGLRLIYFSYDVKMKEKGDIPEGYSVSREKKERFSLILESASTNQTSMYLCASSLGGASGNTIYFGEGSWLTVV.

Regarding this clonotype: A single base separates this from a much larger clone, so it may be a read error. The genes are TRBV7-9 and TRBJ2-2, with TRBD2 matching over 8 bases. CDR1 is SEHNR, CDR2 FQNEAQ, per germline (reference sequence). The CDR3 totals 15 residues. This CDR3 is CASSFAGGKTEELFF. The CDR3 coding sequence is TGTGCCAGCAGCTTCGCGGGAGGAAAAACCGAGGAGCTGTTTTTT.

The chain recombines TRBV18 with TRBJ1-1; D unclear. The CDR3 runs to 14 residues. The germline V gene has CDR1 KGHSH and CDR2 LQKENI. V lost 2 bases and J 0 bases, leaving 7 bases between the germline ends. Here the CDR3 reads CASSPKLLNTEAFF. CDR3 coding DNA: TGTGCCAGCTCACCAAAGCTCTTGAACACTGAAGCTTTCTTT.

This clonotype came up a few times. V gene TRBV6-1 combines with J gene TRBJ1-5; D uncertain. CDR1 and CDR2 (germline): MNHNS, SASEGT. The CDR3 runs to 12 residues. V shed 7 bases and J shed 4 bases, with 8 bases lying between them. CDR3 sequence reads: CASTEPNQPQHF. In nucleotides, the CDR3 is TGTGCCAGCACCGAACCAAATCAGCCCCAGCATTTT.

This clonotype was seen a handful of times. V usage is TRBV3-1 and J usage is TRBJ2-5; D is undetermined. V lost 5 bases and J lost 2, with 9 bases in between. CDR1 and CDR2 (germline): LGHDT, YNNKEL (reference sequence). This CDR3 contains 13 residues. The chain's CDR3 is CASSIREQETQYF. The CDR3 DNA sequence: TGTGCCAGCAGCATAAGAGAGCAAGAGACCCAGTACTTC.

There are many counts of this clonotype. The rearrangement links TRBV2 to TRBJ1-6; 7 positions agree with TRBD1. From germline, CDR1 is SNHLY and CDR2 FYNNEI. The CDR3 runs 14 residues. The V and J ends lost 6 bases and 7 bases, in that order; junction bases with no gene match: 6. The CDR3 nucleotides read TGTGCCAGCAGGGTACAGGGGATCAATTCACCCCTCCACTTT. Translating it yields CASRVQGINSPLHF.

Many counts were recorded for this clonotype. This chain joins TRBV12-3 or TRBV12-4 and TRBJ2-3; 9 nucleotides agree with TRBD1. This CDR3 is 16 amino acids long. After removal of 3 bases from V and 2 bases from J, the junction contained 6 bases not matched to a gene. The CDR3 protein is CASSFYRGQNTDTQYF. In DNA, the CDR3 is TGTGCCAGCAGTTTCTACAGGGGGCAGAACACAGATACGCAGTATTTT.

The chain links TRBV5-1 to TRBJ1-1, with TRBD1 identical over 7 bases. J gave up 1 base and V 3 bases, and 3 bases lay outside the gene matches. The germline V gene encodes CDR1 SGHRS and CDR2 YFSETQ. This CDR3 contains 14 residues. CDR3 sequence reads: CASSSGTENTEAFF. The DNA of the CDR3 is TGCGCCAGCAGCTCGGGGACAGAGAACACTGAAGCTTTCTTT.

This clonotype was recorded at least ten times. This chain's CDR3 is CASSRIWAGTETQYF. Here the CDR3 DNA reads TGTGCCAGCAGCCGGATCTGGGCAGGGACGGAGACCCAGTACTTC. This sequence joins TRBV7-2 and TRBJ2-5; D could derive from TRBD1 or TRBD2 (5 bases each). The CDR3 spans 15 residues. In germline, CDR1 is SGHTA, CDR2 FQGNSA. The ends were cut back, 5 bases at V and 5 bases at J, with 18 bases in the middle.

This clonotype was counted ten times or more. The chain combines TRBV11-2 with TRBJ2-4, with 7 bases aligning to TRBD1. Losses at the gene ends were 1 base for V and 0 bases for J; bases not matched to a gene: 3. Germline loops: CDR1 SGHAT, CDR2 FQNNGV. The CDR3 is 16 amino acids. In DNA form, the CDR3 reads TGTGCCAGCAGCTTAGGACAGGGCCTAGCCAAAAACATTCAGTACTTC. Translation: CASSLGQGLAKNIQYF.

This clonotype has at least ten counts. J is TRBJ2-7 and V is TRBV7-2, with no clear D. CDR1 and CDR2 (germline): SGHTA, FQGNSA. CDR3 length equals 14 residues. Trimming pared 4 bases from V and 1 base from J, leaving 11 bases between. The DNA for the CDR3 is TGTGCCAGCAGCTCTTCCGCTGGTTCCTACGAGCAGTACTTC. Translation gives CASSSSAGSYEQYF.

V gene TRBV6-2 or TRBV6-3 combines with J gene TRBJ2-2; D not resolved. V lost 2 bases and J lost 8, with 12 bases in between. Germline-derived CDR1 and CDR2 are MNHEY and SVGEGT. This CDR3 is 14 amino acids long. The CDR3 region has the DNA TGTGCCAGCAGTTACACCGGGCCTTGGGGGGAGCTGTTTTTT. This encodes CASSYTGPWGELFF.

The table lists this clonotype with many counts. The chain is built from TRBV7-2 and TRBJ2-3, with TRBD2 identical over 7 bases. This CDR3 is built from 14 residues. V lost 3 bases to trimming and J lost 4 bases; unmatched junction nucleotides: 4. In germline, CDR1 is SGHTA, CDR2 FQGNSA. In DNA, the CDR3 is TGTGCCAGCAGCTTTGGCGGGAGCTCAGATACGCAGTATTTT. Its protein product is CASSFGGSSDTQYF. Together with reference TRBV7-2 and TRBJ2-3, the CDR3 gives the full variable domain: GAGVSQSPSNKVTEKGKDVELRCDPISGHTALYWYRQSLGQGLEFLIYFQGNSAPDKSGLPSDRFSAERTGGSVSTLTIQRTQQEDSAVYLCASSFGGSSDTQYFGPGTRLTVL.

This clonotype was counted ten times or more. CDR3 protein: CASSFSGGVNEQFF. Here the CDR3 DNA reads TGTGCCAGCAGCTTTAGCGGGGGGGTCAATGAGCAGTTCTTC. The rearrangement links TRBV7-2 to TRBJ2-1; TRBD2 agrees at 11 bases. This CDR3 is 14 amino acids long. In germline, CDR1 is SGHTA, CDR2 FQGNSA. With 3 bases clipped from V and 6 bases from J, the junction kept 1 base outside the gene matches.

The chain has TRBV12-5 and TRBJ2-7, with D possibly being TRBD1 or TRBD2 (5 bases each). CDR3 length: 14 residues. CDR1 and CDR2 from the germline V gene are LGHNT and FRNRAP. The V end lost 4 bases, the J end lost 1 base, and 11 bases lay between the germline ends. In DNA, the CDR3 is TGTGCTAGTGGTTCCGGGGACGGTTCCTACGAGCAGTACTTC. This translates into CASGSGDGSYEQYF. The entire variable domain, with the rest obtained from reference TRBV12-5 and TRBJ2-7, is as follows: DARVTQTPRHKVTEMGQEVTMRCQPILGHNTVFWYRQTMMQGLELLAYFRNRAPLDDSGMPKDRFSAEMPDATLATLKIQPSEPRDSAVYFCASGSGDGSYEQYFGPGTRLTVT.